The next 8 T cell receptor beta chains were all read from a single sample in a study of blood T cell repertoires in COVID-19 (dated by TCRdb to the early 2020s). Receptor libraries were prepared by the immunoSEQ multiplex PCR assay. In TCRdb, the immuneACCESS table is reduced to in-frame sequences with V and J assigned. These tables do not hold every clone; where another copy was compared, an unresolved V gene accounts for under half, and the others remain unexplained. The sample table lists fewer than 300,000 clones, approximately 83% of them with a count of one. The ten top clones hold more than 3.5% of the sample. The sequencing sample was made of PBMCs or T cells enriched from blood (not recorded which). Receptor source: a woman between 25 and 40 years old who had recovered from COVID-19.

J is TRBJ1-2 and V is TRBV6-5; TRBD1 aligns across 7 bases. Germline V gene data show CDR1 as MNHEY and CDR2 as SVGAGI. CDR3 size: 15 residues. The J segment lost 4 bases and the V segment lost 4 bases, leaving 9 bases of the junction unmatched. Here the CDR3 reads CASSSLYGTVYGYTF. In nucleotides, the CDR3 is TGTGCCAGCAGTTCCCTGTATGGGACAGTCTATGGCTACACCTTC.

The rearrangement uses TRBV7-8 and TRBJ1-4; the D is unclear. With 5 bases removed from V and 3 bases from J, the gap between germline ends came to 22 bases. The CDR3 runs to 18 residues. Germline V lookup: CDR1 SGHVS, CDR2 FQNEAQ. CDR3 loop: CASSPLAGFRSSNEKLFF. Here the CDR3 DNA reads TGTGCCAGCAGCCCCCTAGCGGGATTTCGGTCTTCTAATGAAAAACTGTTTTTT.

V is TRBV19 and J is TRBJ2-3; 8 positions match TRBD2. The CDR3 consists of 14 residues. The germline V gene has CDR1 LNHDA and CDR2 SQIVND (reference sequence). With V trimmed by 3 bases and J by 4 bases, 3 bases remained unmatched. CDR3 amino acids: CASSMSGGPDTQYF. The CDR3 DNA reads TGTGCCAGTAGTATGAGCGGGGGCCCAGATACGCAGTATTTT.

The rearrangement joins TRBV7-9 to TRBJ1-1; the D is unclear. Deletions cut 5 bases from V and 2 bases from J, with 9 bases between. The CDR3 length is 13 residues. The germline V gene has CDR1 SEHNR and CDR2 FQNEAQ (reference sequence). CDR3: CASSATFNTEAFF. Here the CDR3 DNA reads TGTGCCAGCAGCGCCACATTCAACACTGAAGCTTTCTTT.

This clone showed up just once. The rearrangement links TRBV5-6 to TRBJ2-1; 10 bases are shared with TRBD1. V trimming: 4 bases; J trimming: 0 bases; junction bases outside the gene matches: 13. This CDR3 has 19 amino acids. Germline CDR1 is SGHDT and CDR2 is YYEEEE. This CDR3 reads CASSAAGTGVLSSYNEQFF. CDR3 sequence (DNA): TGTGCCAGCAGCGCCGCCGGGACAGGGGTCCTTTCCTCCTACAATGAGCAGTTCTTC.

The V gene is TRBV15, the J gene TRBJ2-3; D uncertain. The CDR3 spans 18 residues. The V end lost 1 base, the J end lost 0 bases, and 17 bases lay between the germline ends. Germline V gives CDR1 LNHNV, CDR2 YYDKDF (reference sequence). The CDR3 spells CATSRVDAAAVSTDTQYF. In DNA form, the CDR3 reads TGTGCCACCAGCAGAGTCGACGCCGCGGCGGTTAGCACAGATACGCAGTATTTT.

This rearrangement joins TRBV6-4 to TRBJ2-2; no reliable D call. V gave up 5 bases and J gave up 4 bases, with 8 bases separating them. Germline assignment: CDR1 MRHNA and CDR2 SNTAGT. The CDR3 is made up of 13 amino acids. The CDR3 nucleotides are TGTGCCAGCAGTTTAAAGCCCACCGGGGAGCTGTTTTTT. This translates into CASSLKPTGELFF.

The rearrangement uses TRBV6-6 and TRBJ2-7, with D perhaps TRBD1 (5 bases). CDR1 is MNHNY and CDR2 is SVGAGI in the germline V gene (reference sequence). Trimming removed 7 bases at V and 5 bases at J, with 24 bases between. CDR3 length: 16 residues. CDR3 region: CASIVGFRVSLHEQYF. The CDR3 bases are TGTGCCAGCATTGTAGGCTTCAGGGTCTCTCTCCACGAGCAGTACTTC.